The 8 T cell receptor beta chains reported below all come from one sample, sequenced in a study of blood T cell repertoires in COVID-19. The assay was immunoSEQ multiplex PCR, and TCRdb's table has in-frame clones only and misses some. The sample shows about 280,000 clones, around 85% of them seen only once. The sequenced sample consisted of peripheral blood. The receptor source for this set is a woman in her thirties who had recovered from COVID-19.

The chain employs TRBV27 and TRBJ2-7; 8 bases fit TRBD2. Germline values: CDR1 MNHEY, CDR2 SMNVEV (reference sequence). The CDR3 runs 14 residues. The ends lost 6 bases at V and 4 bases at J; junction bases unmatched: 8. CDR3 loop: CASRPGLALYEQYF. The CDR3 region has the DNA TGTGCCAGCAGACCTGGACTAGCCCTGTACGAGCAGTACTTC.

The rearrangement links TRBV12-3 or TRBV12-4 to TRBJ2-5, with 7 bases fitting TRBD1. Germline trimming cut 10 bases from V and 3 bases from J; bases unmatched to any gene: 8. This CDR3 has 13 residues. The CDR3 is CATGDSGKETQYF. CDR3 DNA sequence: TGTGCCACCGGGGACAGTGGGAAAGAGACCCAGTACTTC.

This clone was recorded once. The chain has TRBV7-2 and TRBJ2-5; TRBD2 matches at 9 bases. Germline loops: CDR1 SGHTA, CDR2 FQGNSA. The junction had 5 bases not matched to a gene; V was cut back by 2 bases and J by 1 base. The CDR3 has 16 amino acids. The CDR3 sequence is CASSLWLAGTQETQYF. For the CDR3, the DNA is TGTGCCAGCAGCTTATGGCTAGCGGGGACCCAAGAGACCCAGTACTTC.

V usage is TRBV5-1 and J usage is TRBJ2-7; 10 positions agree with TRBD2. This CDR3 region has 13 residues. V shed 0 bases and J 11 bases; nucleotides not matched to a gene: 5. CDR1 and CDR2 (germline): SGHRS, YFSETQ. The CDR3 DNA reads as TGCGCCAGCAGCTTGGTAACTAGCGGGGTTGAGTACTTC. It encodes CASSLVTSGVEYF. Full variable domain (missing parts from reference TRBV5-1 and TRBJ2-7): KAGVTQTPRYLIKTRGQQVTLSCSPISGHRSVSWYQQTPGQGLQFLFEYFSETQRNKGNFPGRFSGRQFSNSRSEMNVSTLELGDSALYLCASSLVTSGVEYFGPGTRLTVT.

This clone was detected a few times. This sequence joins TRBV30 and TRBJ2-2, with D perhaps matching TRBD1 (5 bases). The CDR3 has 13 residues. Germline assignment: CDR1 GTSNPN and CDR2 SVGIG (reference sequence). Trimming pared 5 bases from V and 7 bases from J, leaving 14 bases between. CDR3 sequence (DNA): TGTGCCTGGGGCCAGGGTGCAGGCGGGGAGCTGTTTTTT. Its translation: CAWGQGAGGELFF.

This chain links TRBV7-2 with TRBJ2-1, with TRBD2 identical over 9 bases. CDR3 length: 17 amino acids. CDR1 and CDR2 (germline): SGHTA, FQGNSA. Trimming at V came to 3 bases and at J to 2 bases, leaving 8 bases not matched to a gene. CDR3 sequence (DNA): TGTGCCAGCAGCTTGCCCTTTAGCGGGAGAACCTACAATGAGCAGTTCTTC. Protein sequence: CASSLPFSGRTYNEQFF. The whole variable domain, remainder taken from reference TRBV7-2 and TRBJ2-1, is GAGVSQSPSNKVTEKGKDVELRCDPISGHTALYWYRQSLGQGLEFLIYFQGNSAPDKSGLPSDRFSAERTGGSVSTLTIQRTQQEDSAVYLCASSLPFSGRTYNEQFFGPGTRLTVL.

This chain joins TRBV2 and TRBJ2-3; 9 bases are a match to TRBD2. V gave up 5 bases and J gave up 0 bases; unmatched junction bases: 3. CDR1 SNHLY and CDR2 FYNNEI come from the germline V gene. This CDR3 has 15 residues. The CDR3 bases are TGTGCCAGCAGTCTCCTAGCGGGGAGCACAGATACGCAGTATTTT. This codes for CASSLLAGSTDTQYF.

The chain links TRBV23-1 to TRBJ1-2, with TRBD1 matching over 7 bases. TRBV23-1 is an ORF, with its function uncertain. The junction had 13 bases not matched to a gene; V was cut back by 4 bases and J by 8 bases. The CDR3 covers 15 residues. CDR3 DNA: TGCGCCAGCAGTCCGGGGAACAGGGGAAGGTGGGGCTACACCTTC. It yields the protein CASSPGNRGRWGYTF.